The 18 T cell receptor beta chains listed next were all sequenced from one sample in a study of CD8 T cells in Susac syndrome. It was with random hexamers that 0.5 to 1 ug RNA was reverse transcribed. One entry per CDR3 protein results from TCRdb running MiXCR on the immunoSEQ multiplex PCR reads. The table has approximately 130,000 distinct CDR3 sequences, approximately 90% seen once. The source material was CD8+ T cells from PBMCs. Receptors originate from a human donor with multiple sclerosis.

The chain joins TRBV5-1 to TRBJ2-7; 8 bases are a match to TRBD1. The CDR3 has 14 residues. CDR1 is SGHRS and CDR2 is YFSETQ in the germline V gene. J gave up 2 bases and V 0 bases, and 1 base lay outside the gene matches. The CDR3 reads CASSLGTGPYEQYF. The CDR3 coding sequence is TGCGCCAGCAGCTTGGGGACAGGGCCCTACGAGCAGTACTTC. The full variable domain, rest sourced from reference TRBV5-1 and TRBJ2-7, is KAGVTQTPRYLIKTRGQQVTLSCSPISGHRSVSWYQQTPGQGLQFLFEYFSETQRNKGNFPGRFSGRQFSNSRSEMNVSTLELGDSALYLCASSLGTGPYEQYFGPGTRLTVT.

The chain recombines TRBV25-1 with TRBJ2-3; D not resolved. This CDR3 is 15 amino acids long. The V end lost 2 bases, the J end lost 2 bases, and 11 bases lay between the germline ends. Germline CDR1 and CDR2: MGHDK and SYGVNS. The CDR3 sequence is CASSEDRAHTDTQYF. The CDR3 region has the DNA TGTGCCAGCAGTGAAGATAGGGCCCACACAGATACGCAGTATTTT.

This rearrangement joins TRBV9 to TRBJ1-1; D call uncertain. This CDR3 has 13 amino acids. Germline V gives CDR1 SGDLS, CDR2 YYNGEE. Trimming removed 4 bases from V and 3 bases from J, with 10 bases in between. The CDR3 here is CASSSPQDTEAFF. The CDR3, as DNA: TGTGCCAGCAGCTCTCCCCAGGACACTGAAGCTTTCTTT.

This chain joins TRBV12-5 and TRBJ2-1, with TRBD2 as a possible D gene (5 bases). There are 15 residues in the CDR3. V was cut by 2 bases and J by 1 base, with 9 bases left in between. Germline V gene lookup returns CDR1 LGHNT and CDR2 FRNRAP. This CDR3 reads CASGLPGSSYNEQFF. CDR3 in DNA: TGTGCTAGTGGTTTGCCGGGGTCATCCTACAATGAGCAGTTCTTC.

V usage is TRBV9 and J usage is TRBJ2-7; D might be TRBD1 (5 bases). Deletions cut 3 bases from V and 2 bases from J, with 12 bases between. The CDR3 contains 14 residues. Germline CDR1 is SGDLS and CDR2 is YYNGEE. CDR3 residues: CASSGFPRAYEQYF. Here the CDR3 DNA reads TGTGCCAGCAGCGGCTTCCCCAGGGCCTACGAGCAGTACTTC.

The chain uses TRBV7-8 and TRBJ2-7; D not resolved. The CDR3 has 11 amino acids. The germline V gene has CDR1 SGHVS and CDR2 FQNEAQ. V lost 8 bases and J lost 5, with 10 bases in between. CDR3 sequence: CASGFGDEQYF. The DNA of the CDR3 is TGTGCCAGCGGATTTGGGGACGAGCAGTACTTC.

The chain couples TRBV4-3 to TRBJ2-2; D is uncertain. The V end was cut by 1 base, the J end by 4 bases, with 16 bases between. From germline, CDR1 is LGHNA and CDR2 YSLEER. This CDR3 is 17 amino acids long. The CDR3 is CASSQGAPDHFTGELFF. In nucleotides, the CDR3 is TGCGCCAGCAGCCAAGGGGCCCCGGATCACTTCACCGGGGAGCTGTTTTTT.

A single count supports this clonotype. This chain connects TRBV7-2 to TRBJ2-1; 8 nucleotides agree with TRBD2. V lost 3 bases to trimming and J lost 7 bases; unmatched junction nucleotides: 5. CDR1 is SGHTA and CDR2 is FQGNSA in the germline V gene. The CDR3 sequence is 14 residues long. The CDR3 sequence is CASSFLGRGNEQFF. The CDR3 DNA reads TGTGCCAGCAGCTTTCTCGGGAGGGGGAATGAGCAGTTCTTC.

The rearrangement joins TRBV28 to TRBJ2-1, with TRBD1 identical over 8 bases. This CDR3 is 19 amino acids long. V shed 5 bases and J 2 bases; nucleotides not matched to a gene: 17. Per the germline V gene, CDR1 is MDHEN and CDR2 is SYDVKM. CDR3 coding DNA: TGTGCCAGCAGTACACATAGGGCTACGGACAGGGAAGCCTACAATGAGCAGTTCTTC. Translated: CASSTHRATDREAYNEQFF.

The V and J genes are TRBV11-2 and TRBJ1-1; D remains unclear. Germline CDR1 reads SGHAT; CDR2 reads FQNNGV. With 5 bases removed from V and 4 bases from J, the gap between germline ends came to 11 bases. This CDR3 contains 13 residues. CDR3 sequence reads: CASSLELFTEAFF. The CDR3 DNA is TGTGCCAGCAGCCTCGAATTGTTCACTGAAGCTTTCTTT.

The chain has TRBV30 and TRBJ1-1; D is undetermined. Trimming cost V 4 bases and J 1 base, with 13 bases left between them. Germline CDR1 reads GTSNPN; CDR2 reads SVGIG (reference sequence). The CDR3 is made up of 14 amino acids. CDR3 loop: CAWTWGAENTEAFF. CDR3 DNA: TGTGCCTGGACATGGGGTGCTGAGAACACTGAAGCTTTCTTT.

The rearrangement joins TRBV29-1 to TRBJ2-5; no definite D call. CDR1 and CDR2 (germline): SQVTM, ANQGSEA. CDR3 length equals 10 residues. Trimming took 4 bases from V and 5 from J, leaving 5 bases between them. The CDR3 DNA reads as TGCAGCGTTGTCGGCGAGACCCAGTACTTC. Amino acids: CSVVGETQYF.

This clonotype was seen only once. J is TRBJ1-2 and V is TRBV10-3; perhaps TRBD1 as D (6 bases). Germline loops: CDR1 ENHRY, CDR2 SYGVKD. The CDR3 runs 13 residues. Trimming took 7 bases from V and 3 from J, leaving 12 bases between them. CDR3 nucleotides: TGTGCCATCAATGGGGGGCTTGACTATGGCTACACCTTC. It is translated as CAINGGLDYGYTF.

The CDR3 DNA reads as TGCGCCAGCAGTGCGGGGCTAGCGGGAGGAGCGGATACGCAGTATTTT. The encoded protein is CASSAGLAGGADTQYF. V gene TRBV4-3 combines with J gene TRBJ2-3; TRBD2 matches 11 bases. This CDR3 comprises 16 residues. Per the germline V gene, CDR1 is LGHNA and CDR2 is YSLEER. With 6 bases clipped from V and 6 bases from J, the junction kept 11 bases outside the gene matches.

V and J are TRBV29-1 and TRBJ1-1, with D tentatively TRBD1 (6 bases). Germline assignment: CDR1 SQVTM and CDR2 ANQGSEA. Trimming took off 7 bases at V and 0 bases at J, with 9 bases between the two ends. This CDR3 comprises 12 residues. Here the CDR3 DNA reads TGCAGCGCGGGGGCGGTGAACACTGAAGCTTTCTTT. This sequence encodes CSAGAVNTEAFF. Variable domain in full (rest from reference TRBV29-1 and TRBJ1-1): SAVISQKPSRDICQRGTSLTIQCQVDSQVTMMFWYRQQPGQSLTLIATANQGSEATYESGFVIDKFPISRPNLTFSTLTVSNMSPEDSSIYLCSAGAVNTEAFFGQGTRLTVV.

This chain uses TRBV9 with TRBJ2-3; 8 bases fit TRBD2. There are 19 residues in the CDR3. Germline V gene sequence: CDR1 SGDLS, CDR2 YYNGEE. The J segment lost 4 bases and the V segment lost 3 bases, leaving 19 bases of the junction unmatched. The CDR3 DNA reads TGTGCCAGCAGCGGTATCGGGACTAGATTGGAATTCCCCCCAGATACGCAGTATTTT. It yields the protein CASSGIGTRLEFPPDTQYF.

The chain links TRBV6-2 or TRBV6-3 to TRBJ2-7; a weak D match, TRBD2 (6 bases). The CDR3 contains 15 residues. Germline V gene lookup returns CDR1 MNHEY and CDR2 SVGEGT. The V gene lost 2 bases and the J gene lost 0 bases, with 11 bases spanning the gap. The CDR3 DNA reads TGTGCCAGCAGTTACGGAGGGGTAGGCTCCTACGAGCAGTACTTC. This translates into CASSYGGVGSYEQYF.

The V call is TRBV29-1, the J call TRBJ2-2; D is perhaps TRBD1 (5 bases). Trimming pared 4 bases from V and 0 bases from J, leaving 12 bases between. This CDR3 comprises 15 residues. Germline V gene data show CDR1 as SQVTM and CDR2 as ANQGSEA. Here the CDR3 reads CSVVNGASNTGELFF. Written as DNA, the CDR3 is TGCAGCGTTGTTAATGGGGCCTCGAACACCGGGGAGCTGTTTTTT.